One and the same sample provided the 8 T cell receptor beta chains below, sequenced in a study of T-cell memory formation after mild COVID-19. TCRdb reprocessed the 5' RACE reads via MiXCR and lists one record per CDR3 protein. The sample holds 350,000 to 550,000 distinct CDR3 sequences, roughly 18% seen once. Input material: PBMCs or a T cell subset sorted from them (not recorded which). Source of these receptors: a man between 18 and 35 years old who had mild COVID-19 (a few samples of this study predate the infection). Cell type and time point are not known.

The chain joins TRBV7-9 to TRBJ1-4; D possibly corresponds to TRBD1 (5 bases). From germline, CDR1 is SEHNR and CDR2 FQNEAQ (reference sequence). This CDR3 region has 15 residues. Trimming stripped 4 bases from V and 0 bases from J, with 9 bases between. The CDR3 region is CASSWGGTTNEKLFF. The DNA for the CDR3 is TGTGCCAGCAGCTGGGGGGGGACAACTAATGAAAAACTGTTTTTT.

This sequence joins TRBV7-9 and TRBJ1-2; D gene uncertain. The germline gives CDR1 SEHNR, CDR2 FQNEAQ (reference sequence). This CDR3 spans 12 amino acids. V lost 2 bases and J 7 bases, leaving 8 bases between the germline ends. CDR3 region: CASSLSLGGYTF. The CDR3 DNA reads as TGTGCCAGCAGCTTAAGCTTAGGTGGCTACACCTTC.

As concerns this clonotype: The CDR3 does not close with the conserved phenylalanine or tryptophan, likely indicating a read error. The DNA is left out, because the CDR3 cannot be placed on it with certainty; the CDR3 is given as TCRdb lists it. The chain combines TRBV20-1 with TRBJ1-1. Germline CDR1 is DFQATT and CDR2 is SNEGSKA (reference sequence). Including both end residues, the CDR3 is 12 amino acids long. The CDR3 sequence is CSAISEGPTTFH.

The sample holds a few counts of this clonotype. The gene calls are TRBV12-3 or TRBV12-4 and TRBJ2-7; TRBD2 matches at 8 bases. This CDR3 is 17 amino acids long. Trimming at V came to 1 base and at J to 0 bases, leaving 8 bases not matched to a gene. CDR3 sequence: CASSLGMAGGVSYEQYF. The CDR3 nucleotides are TGTGCCAGCAGTTTAGGGATGGCGGGGGGAGTCTCCTACGAGCAGTACTTC.

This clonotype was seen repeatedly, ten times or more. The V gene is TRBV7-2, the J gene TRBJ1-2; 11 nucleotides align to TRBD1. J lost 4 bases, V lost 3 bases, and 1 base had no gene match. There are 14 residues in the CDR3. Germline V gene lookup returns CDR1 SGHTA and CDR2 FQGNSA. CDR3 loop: CASSFGTGGYGYTF. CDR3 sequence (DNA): TGTGCCAGCAGCTTCGGGACAGGGGGCTATGGCTACACCTTC. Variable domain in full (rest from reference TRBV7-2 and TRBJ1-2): GAGVSQSPSNKVTEKGKDVELRCDPISGHTALYWYRQSLGQGLEFLIYFQGNSAPDKSGLPSDRFSAERTGGSVSTLTIQRTQQEDSAVYLCASSFGTGGYGYTFGSGTRLTVV.

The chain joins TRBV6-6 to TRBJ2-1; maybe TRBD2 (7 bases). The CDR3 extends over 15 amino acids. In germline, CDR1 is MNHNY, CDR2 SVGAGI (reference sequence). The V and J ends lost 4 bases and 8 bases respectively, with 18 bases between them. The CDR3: CASSLGGAPRYEQFF. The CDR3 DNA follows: TGTGCCAGCAGTTTAGGGGGGGCCCCTCGGTATGAGCAGTTCTTC.

The CDR3 here is CASTLRGGLDEQFF. The CDR3 region has the DNA TGTGCCAGCACCTTGCGGGGGGGCCTAGATGAGCAGTTCTTC. The chain uses TRBV2 and TRBJ2-1; 9 bases agree with TRBD2. The CDR3 is 14 residues long. Trimming took 7 bases from V and 8 from J; bases not matched to a gene: 9. Germline V gene data show CDR1 as SNHLY and CDR2 as FYNNEI.

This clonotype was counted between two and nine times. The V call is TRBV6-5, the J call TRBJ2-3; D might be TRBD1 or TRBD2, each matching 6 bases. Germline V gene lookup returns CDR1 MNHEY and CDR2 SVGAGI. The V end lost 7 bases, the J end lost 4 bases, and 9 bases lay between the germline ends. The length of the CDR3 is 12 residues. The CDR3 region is CASKGGPDTQYF. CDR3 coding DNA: TGTGCCAGCAAAGGGGGGCCAGATACGCAGTATTTT.